The TCR beta chain under discussion was sequenced for a study of blood T cells in healthy people across ages. Primed by a sample-barcoded 5' primer and a J-beta primer mix, a second PCR proceeded for roughly 7 to 11 cycles. TCRdb fed the 5' RACE reads into MiXCR, producing one record per CDR3 protein. The table has roughly 680,000 distinct CDR3 sequences, 45% to 60% seen once. This clonotype was picked up one time. The CDR3 runs to 15 residues. CDR1 and CDR2 from the germline V gene are SEHNR and FQNEAQ (reference sequence). The V gene lost 4 bases and the J gene lost 7 bases, with 20 bases spanning the gap.

The clonotype comes from a woman aged 80 or older in good health. The source material was blood. V and J are TRBV7-9 and TRBJ2-7, with TRBD1 as a possible D gene (7 bases). The CDR3 loop is CASSSQGGPDNEQYF. CDR3 DNA sequence: TGTGCCAGCAGCTCCCAGGGGGGTCCCGACAATGAGCAGTACTTC.